This TCR beta chain was recorded in a study of CD8 T cells in Susac syndrome (dated 2019 in TCRdb). As for the study more broadly: The study used repertoire sequencing to test whether antigen drove CD8+ T cell activation and differentiation in Susac syndrome. The clonality of the CD8+ T cell repertoire was compared across approximately 11 healthy donors, roughly 14 Susac syndrome patients and roughly 16 multiple sclerosis patients. The research as a whole found: The TCR sequencing and HLA analysis was acknowledged to have included a relatively small number of individuals.

Peripheral blood CD8+ and CD4+ T cells from healthy donors, Susac syndrome patients and multiple sclerosis patients were profiled using high-throughput TCR beta sequencing. Healthy donors were included as age- and sex-matched controls. CD8+ TEMRA cells were enriched by FACS, while bulk CD8+ and CD4+ T cells were purified by magnetic negative isolation. Blood was collected in EDTA tubes and processed within 24 hours, with PBMCs isolated through density gradient centrifugation. PBMCs intended for TCR sequencing were frozen in liquid nitrogen and were later thawed in a 37 degrees C water bath. Purity of sorted or isolated CD4+, CD8+ and CD8+ TEMRA cells was at least 90%. RNA was extracted with the RNeasy kit and 0.5 to 1 ug was reverse transcribed using random hexamers. The immunoSEQ multiplex PCR assay, covering 54 Vbeta and 13 Jbeta segments, was used to amplify TCR beta CDR3 regions. PCR amplification bias was corrected by using a synthetic template baseline for primer optimization and computational correction. The paper's processing steps were these. Reads were annotated to V, D and J genes according to IMGT and were analyzed with immunoSEQ Analyzer, with only productive sequences retained. To calculate clonality, Shannon entropy was normalized by log2 of the number of productive unique sequences and then subtracted from one. For each patient and control, public and private clones were evaluated among the 100 most prevalent clones. Clones were defined as Susac-specific when absent from the healthy and MS cohorts, from 1052 published viral clones and from other ImmuneACCESS disease sequences. Starting from the raw public reads, TCRdb applied fastp trimming at Q25, assembled clones with MiXCR and retained in-frame beta chains. Rows matching on CDR3 protein sequence are summarized as one entry with the most common DNA and genes. V and J calls and clone size were set by TCRdb, not the authors. The sample records 15,000 to 20,000 distinct CDR3 sequences, about 95% of which are singletons. The top ten constitute roughly 0.23% of the sample.

Spanning cysteine to phenylalanine, the CDR3 consists of 17 amino acids. Solely the CDR3 DNA is kept, with 51 bases framed from the first base. Per the germline V gene, SGHVS is the CDR1 and FQNEAQ is the CDR2. After removal of 3 bases from V and 1 base from J, the junction retains 10 bases not matched to a gene. As for this clonotype: It lacks a known antigen. Base qualities are not at hand, and no much larger clone is one base apart.

The sample comprised CD8+ T cells from PBMCs. The sequence was collected from a human donor in good health. This chain joins TRBV7-8 to TRBJ2-7, with 9 bases matching TRBD2. For the CDR3, the sequence is CASSFVLWREGSYEQYF. The DNA reads TGTGCCAGCAGCTTCGTTCTCTGGCGGGAGGGGTCCTACGAGCAGTACTTC.